This T cell receptor (beta chain) emerged from a study of cytomegalovirus exposure and HLA in healthy donors. Study background: Some 85 million unique TCRs, all from HLA-typed donors, were included in an early release of the data.

Between the trimmed V and J ends, which lost 6 bases and 2 bases, there was a span of 9 bases. CDR1 and CDR2 (germline): SGHDT, YYEEEE. The CDR3 runs 13 residues. Study-level results: Listed as cytomegalovirus-associated were roughly 180 TCR beta chains.

Concerning this clone itself: As yet, its antigen is unknown.

PCR was performed using 60 Vbeta and 13 Jbeta primers. The method was immunoSEQ multiplex PCR; TCRdb's version includes in-frame clones alone and lacks a portion of them. The data show about 200,000 clones, 70% seen once. The source of this sequence is a man aged 35-49 years in good health and CMV-seropositive. The V and J genes are TRBV5-6 and TRBJ1-3; the D is unclear. The sample comprised PBMCs. This CDR3 reads CASTFVAGNTIYF. Here the CDR3 DNA reads TGTGCCAGCACCTTTGTCGCTGGAAACACCATATATTTT.